The sequence of this T cell receptor beta chain was determined in a study of T cell repertoires in cytomegalovirus infection. As for the study in general: The authors used CMV epitopes that were HLA-C-restricted (recently identified) and HLA-B-restricted (well studied). Regarding the study as a whole: Carriers of CMV and the relevant HLA type were discriminated by public TCR beta frequency.

This clonotype was counted between two and nine times. Its antigen is as yet unknown. V gave up 4 bases and J gave up 1 base, with 14 bases separating them. This CDR3 is built from 15 residues. Germline assignment: CDR1 SGHVS and CDR2 FNYEAQ. A single record per CDR3 protein comes from TCRdb applying MiXCR to the reads. The table includes just under 500,000 distinct CDR3 sequences, 33% detected once. The material sequenced was cultured PBMCs, taken from culture after CMV antigen stimulation. This chain links TRBV7-6 with TRBJ2-7; D gene ambiguous. This sequence originates from a human donor in good health (CMV status not recorded). Some clones in this sample may be carry-over from other donors' samples. The CDR3 nucleotides read TGTGCCAGCAGCTCGGGTAATCTGAATTCCTACGAGCAGTACTTC. Translated: CASSSGNLNSYEQYF.